The rows below give T cell receptor beta chains drawn from one sample of a study of blood T cell repertoires in COVID-19. The repertoire was sequenced with immunoSEQ multiplex PCR; TCRdb's copy has only in-frame clones and lacks some. The sample contains hundreds of thousands of clones, approximately 86% of which appear only once. The material sequenced was PBMCs or T cells enriched from blood (not recorded which). These receptors originate from a woman aged 45-65 years who had recovered from COVID-19. The CDR3 runs from the conserved cysteine through the conserved F or W. The D gene is left open where the match is weak. Clone size is stated in some rows and not others, as once, few, many or a class when expanded.

D: TRBD2
size: NA
J: TRBJ2-3
V: TRBV7-3
CDR3: CASSWTSGMSDTQYF
DNA: TGTGCCAGCAGCTGGACTAGCGGGATGTCAGATACGCAGTATTTT

D: TRBD2
size: NA
J: TRBJ2-7
V: TRBV11-2
CDR3: CASSLITSGRVEQYF
DNA: TGTGCCAGCAGCCTCATTACTAGCGGGAGGGTTGAGCAGTACTTC

D: TRBD1
size: NA
J: TRBJ2-7
V: TRBV3-1/TRBV3-2
CDR3: CASSLGQGDEQYF
DNA: TGTGCCAGCAGCCTCGGACAGGGCGACGAGCAGTACTTC

D: NA
size: NA
J: TRBJ2-7
V: TRBV9
CDR3: CASSLRQRDYEQYF
DNA: TGTGCCAGCAGCTTAAGACAGAGAGACTACGAGCAGTACTTC

D: NA
size: NA
J: TRBJ2-7
V: TRBV5-1
CDR3: CASSSKTGSSYEQYF
DNA: TGCGCCAGCAGCTCAAAGACTGGCTCCTCCTACGAGCAGTACTTC

D: NA
size: NA
J: TRBJ2-1
V: TRBV11-2
CDR3: CASSRGRNSYNEQFF
DNA: TGTGCCAGCAGCAGGGGGAGAAACTCCTACAATGAGCAGTTCTTC

D: NA
size: NA
J: TRBJ1-1
V: TRBV7-9
CDR3: CASSPQRTKKGVTEAFF
DNA: TGTGCCAGCAGCCCACAACGAACGAAGAAGGGGGTCACTGAAGCTTTCTTT

D: NA
size: NA
J: TRBJ1-2
V: TRBV3-1/TRBV3-2
CDR3: CASSQDYGTSGYTF
DNA: TGTGCCAGCAGCCAAGATTATGGGACATCTGGCTACACCTTC

D: TRBD2
size: NA
J: TRBJ2-1
V: TRBV4-2
CDR3: CASSRSGLAGEGEQFF
DNA: TGTGCCAGCAGCCGATCCGGACTAGCGGGAGAAGGTGAGCAGTTCTTC

D: NA
size: NA
J: TRBJ1-2
V: TRBV7-9
CDR3: CASSRGGAETNYGYTF
DNA: TGTGCCAGCAGCCGAGGAGGGGCAGAGACTAACTATGGCTACACCTTC

D: NA
size: NA
J: TRBJ2-3
V: TRBV29-1
CDR3: CSVYTGQRTDTQYF
DNA: TGCAGCGTTTATACGGGACAACGCACAGATACGCAGTATTTT

D: TRBD2
size: NA
J: TRBJ2-5
V: TRBV7-2
CDR3: CASSLAAGGSETQYF
DNA: TGTGCCAGCAGCTTAGCGGCGGGAGGTTCGGAGACCCAGTACTTC

D: NA
size: NA
J: TRBJ2-3
V: TRBV19
CDR3: CASSIRRGPPDTQYF
DNA: TGTGCCAGTAGTATAAGGAGGGGCCCCCCAGATACGCAGTATTTT

D: NA
size: once
J: TRBJ1-2
V: TRBV28
CDR3: CASSPRYYGYTF
DNA: TGTGCCAGCAGTCCTCGTTATTATGGCTACACCTTC

D: NA
size: NA
J: TRBJ2-4
V: TRBV21-1
CDR3: CASSKESGLAKNIQYF
DNA: TGTGCCAGCAGCAAAGAAAGCGGGCTAGCCAAAAACATTCAGTACTTC

D: TRBD2
size: few
J: TRBJ2-1
V: TRBV25-1
CDR3: CASSEGRGRNYNEQFF
DNA: TGTGCCAGCAGTGAAGGGCGCGGGAGGAATTACAATGAGCAGTTCTTC

D: NA
size: NA
J: TRBJ1-2
V: TRBV4-2
CDR3: CASSQPAGDRNYGYTF
DNA: TGTGCCAGCAGCCAACCCGCCGGAGACAGAAACTATGGCTACACCTTC

D: NA
size: NA
J: TRBJ1-1
V: TRBV14
CDR3: CASSQTYRENTEAFF
DNA: TGTGCCAGCAGCCAAACCTACAGGGAGAACACTGAAGCTTTCTTT

D: NA
size: once
J: TRBJ1-1
V: TRBV29-1
CDR3: CSVRGHLNTEAFF
DNA: TGCAGCGTCCGAGGACATTTGAACACTGAAGCTTTCTTT

D: NA
size: NA
J: TRBJ2-1
V: TRBV7-6
CDR3: CASIPNRSYNEQFF
DNA: TGTGCCAGCATCCCGAACAGGTCCTACAATGAGCAGTTCTTC

D: NA
size: few
J: TRBJ2-7
V: TRBV12-3/TRBV12-4
CDR3: CASSRTGLQIF
DNA: TGTGCCAGCAGTCGCACGGGACTCCAGATCTTC

D: TRBD2
size: NA
J: TRBJ2-1
V: TRBV30
CDR3: CAVPQAGGMSGQFF
DNA: TGTGCCGTACCCCAAGCGGGAGGAATGAGTGGGCAGTTCTTC

D: NA
size: many
J: TRBJ2-3
V: TRBV6-2/TRBV6-3
CDR3: CASSRTIMTDTQYF
DNA: TGTGCCAGCAGTCGGACAATTATGACAGATACGCAGTATTTT

D: NA
size: NA
J: TRBJ2-1
V: TRBV15
CDR3: CATSSRYPGFSYNEQFF
DNA: TGTGCCACCAGCAGCAGATATCCGGGGTTCTCCTACAATGAGCAGTTCTTC

D: NA
size: once
J: TRBJ1-4
V: TRBV2
CDR3: CASSEARGKNEKLFF
DNA: TGTGCCAGCAGTGAGGCGAGGGGGAAGAACGAAAAACTGTTTTTT

D: TRBD2
size: NA
J: TRBJ2-7
V: TRBV2
CDR3: CASCRSGTYEQYF
DNA: TGTGCCAGTTGCCGTAGCGGGACATACGAGCAGTACTTC

D: TRBD2
size: few
J: TRBJ2-2
V: TRBV3-1/TRBV3-2
CDR3: CASSPLAGEAGELFF
DNA: TGTGCCAGCAGCCCCCTAGCGGGAGAAGCCGGGGAGCTGTTTTTT

D: NA
size: NA
J: TRBJ2-7
V: TRBV28
CDR3: CASSLNRFYEQYF
DNA: TGTGCCAGCAGTTTGAACAGATTTTACGAGCAGTACTTC

D: TRBD1
size: NA
J: TRBJ2-7
V: TRBV19
CDR3: CASSTGGAGSYEQYF
DNA: TGTGCCAGTAGTACAGGGGGCGCGGGCTCCTACGAGCAGTACTTC

D: NA
size: NA
J: TRBJ1-5
V: TRBV15
CDR3: CATSVGSQVSNQPQHF
DNA: TGTGCCACCAGCGTAGGATCACAGGTTAGCAATCAGCCCCAGCATTTT

D: NA
size: NA
J: TRBJ2-3
V: TRBV6-4
CDR3: CASSDSAASTDTQYF
DNA: TGTGCCAGCAGTGACTCTGCGGCCAGCACAGATACGCAGTATTTT

D: TRBD2
size: NA
J: TRBJ2-5
V: TRBV30
CDR3: CAWSFSGLAGTQDFQETQYF
DNA: TGTGCCTGGAGTTTTTCCGGACTAGCGGGGACACAGGACTTCCAAGAGACCCAGTACTTC

D: NA
size: NA
J: TRBJ1-5
V: TRBV28
CDR3: CASSLLAGALRYSNQPQHF
DNA: TGTGCCAGCAGTTTATTGGCGGGGGCCCTGAGATATAGCAATCAGCCCCAGCATTTT

D: NA
size: NA
J: TRBJ2-1
V: TRBV4-2
CDR3: CASSQEATTYNEQFF
DNA: TGTGCCAGCAGCCAAGAAGCGACCACCTACAATGAGCAGTTCTTC

D: NA
size: NA
J: TRBJ2-2
V: TRBV5-4
CDR3: CASSLKTRPNTGELFF
DNA: TGTGCCAGCAGCTTAAAGACGCGGCCGAACACCGGGGAGCTGTTTTTT

D: NA
size: NA
J: TRBJ2-1
V: TRBV5-1
CDR3: CASSLGGSNEQFF
DNA: TGCGCCAGCAGCTTGGGAGGGTCCAATGAGCAGTTCTTC

D: TRBD2
size: NA
J: TRBJ2-1
V: TRBV11-1
CDR3: CASSQGLAGHNEQFF
DNA: TGTGCCAGCAGCCAGGGACTAGCGGGACACAATGAGCAGTTCTTC

D: NA
size: few
J: TRBJ2-7
V: TRBV4-1
CDR3: CASPGHHDEQYF
DNA: TGCGCCAGTCCGGGACACCACGACGAGCAGTACTTC

D: TRBD2
size: NA
J: TRBJ2-1
V: TRBV7-2
CDR3: CASSSGIRLAGDNEQFF
DNA: TGTGCCAGCAGCTCGGGAATCAGACTAGCGGGAGACAATGAGCAGTTCTTC

D: NA
size: NA
J: TRBJ1-1
V: TRBV18
CDR3: CASSPPSGSVEAFF
DNA: TGTGCCAGCTCACCCCCCTCTGGGAGCGTTGAAGCTTTCTTT

D: NA
size: NA
J: TRBJ1-2
V: TRBV27
CDR3: CASSQQGLVVGGYTF
DNA: TGTGCCAGCAGCCAACAGGGTCTAGTCGTCGGAGGCTACACCTTC

D: NA
size: NA
J: TRBJ1-4
V: TRBV18
CDR3: CASSPVGGFSGNEKLFF
DNA: TGTGCCAGCTCACCTGTAGGTGGTTTTTCAGGCAATGAAAAACTGTTTTTT

D: NA
size: NA
J: TRBJ1-2
V: TRBV18
CDR3: CASSPNRDSNYGYTF
DNA: TGTGCCAGCTCACCCAACAGGGATTCTAACTATGGCTACACCTTC

D: NA
size: NA
J: TRBJ2-1
V: TRBV5-4
CDR3: CASSPTRGNEQFF
DNA: TGTGCCAGCAGCCCCACTCGAGGTAATGAGCAGTTCTTC

D: TRBD2
size: NA
J: TRBJ2-2
V: TRBV7-6
CDR3: CASSLRVAGVYTGELFF
DNA: TGTGCCAGCAGCCTTCGGGTAGCGGGAGTGTACACCGGGGAGCTGTTTTTT

D: TRBD1
size: once
J: TRBJ1-1
V: TRBV2
CDR3: CASSATGTGGEAFF
DNA: TGTGCCAGCAGCGCAACCGGGACAGGGGGGGAAGCTTTCTTT

D: TRBD1
size: NA
J: TRBJ1-3
V: TRBV3-1/TRBV3-2
CDR3: CASSQTDRPRSGNTIYF
DNA: TGTGCCAGCAGCCAGACGGACAGGCCCAGATCTGGAAACACCATATATTTT

D: NA
size: once
J: TRBJ2-3
V: TRBV18
CDR3: CASSSTQGVGTDTQYF
DNA: TGTGCCAGCTCATCAACACAGGGCGTGGGCACAGATACGCAGTATTTT

D: TRBD2
size: NA
J: TRBJ2-5
V: TRBV18
CDR3: CASSPISGGETQYF
DNA: TGTGCCAGCTCACCGATTTCGGGGGGGGAGACCCAGTACTTC

D: NA
size: NA
J: TRBJ1-2
V: TRBV7-2
CDR3: CASSNTGADYGYTF
DNA: TGTGCCAGCAGTAATACGGGTGCGGACTATGGCTACACCTTC

D: TRBD1
size: once
J: TRBJ1-2
V: TRBV28
CDR3: CASTNPTGGKRLGYTF
DNA: TGTGCCAGCACGAACCCTACAGGGGGCAAGCGGCTTGGCTACACCTTC

D: NA
size: NA
J: TRBJ1-5
V: TRBV2
CDR3: CASRTYSNQPQHF
DNA: TGTGCCAGCAGGACTTATAGCAATCAGCCCCAGCATTTT

D: NA
size: NA
J: TRBJ2-7
V: TRBV7-8
CDR3: CASSSREGAYEQYF
DNA: TGTGCCAGCAGCTCCCGAGAGGGAGCCTACGAGCAGTACTTC

D: TRBD1
size: NA
J: TRBJ1-2
V: TRBV12-3/TRBV12-4
CDR3: CASSFVGGGYTF
DNA: TGTGCCAGCAGTTTTGTAGGGGGCGGCTACACCTTC

D: NA
size: NA
J: TRBJ2-7
V: TRBV1
CDR3: CTSRRGDEQYF
DNA: TGCACCTCCCGGAGGGGCGACGAGCAGTACTTC